One and the same sample provided the 30 T cell receptor beta chains below, sequenced in a study of T cell responses to AZD1222 COVID-19 vaccine. Profiling relied on immunoSEQ multiplex PCR, and the TCRdb table lists in-frame clones only, not all of them. The table shows more than 110,000 clones, with under 95% occurring only once. The material sequenced was peripheral blood, taken on day 0 of AZD1222 vaccination. The receptors stem from an adult in good health.

This clone was counted a single time. The chain uses TRBV3-1 (or the pseudogene TRBV3-2) and TRBJ2-7; D is possibly TRBD2 (6 bases). The CDR3 spans 15 residues. Trimming removed 3 bases from V and 3 bases from J, with 15 bases in between. CDR1 and CDR2 (germline): LGHDT, YNNKEL (reference sequence). In DNA form, the CDR3 reads TGTGCCAGCAGCCATCGGGGCGGGGCGAACTACGAGCAGTACTTC. Amino acids: CASSHRGGANYEQYF.

V usage is TRBV24-1 and J usage is TRBJ2-1; 8 bases line up with TRBD1. Unmatched junction bases numbered 12, after V lost 10 bases and J lost 2 bases. CDR1 is KGHDR and CDR2 is SFDVKD in the germline V gene. CDR3 size: 16 residues. The CDR3 bases are TGTGCCACACAGGACAGGGACTCTTACACCTACAATGAGCAGTTCTTC. Amino acid sequence: CATQDRDSYTYNEQFF.

The chain carries TRBV6-5 and TRBJ1-1; 9 nucleotides agree with TRBD1. The V and J ends lost 4 bases and 3 bases, in that order; junction bases with no gene match: 6. This CDR3 is built from 15 residues. Germline V gene data show CDR1 as MNHEY and CDR2 as SVGAGI. The CDR3 nucleotides are TGTGCCAGCAGTTCGTACAGGGGGCAGCACACTGAAGCTTTCTTT. It specifies CASSSYRGQHTEAFF.

This chain links TRBV7-8 with TRBJ1-1; D call uncertain. This CDR3 has 13 residues. CDR1 is SGHVS and CDR2 is FQNEAQ in the germline V gene. V was cut by 1 base and J by 4 bases, with 7 bases left in between. CDR3 region: CASSLDLGTEAFF. CDR3 DNA sequence: TGTGCCAGCAGCTTAGACTTGGGCACTGAAGCTTTCTTT.

This sequence joins TRBV3-1 (or the pseudogene TRBV3-2) and TRBJ1-2; D gene ambiguous. V lost 5 bases, J lost 9 bases, and 13 bases lay in between. This CDR3 has 12 residues. CDR1 and CDR2 (germline): LGHDT, YNNKEL (reference sequence). CDR3 residues: CASSSPAVSYTF. The CDR3 DNA reads TGTGCCAGCAGCTCCCCCGCGGTCAGCTACACCTTC.

The V call is TRBV4-2, the J call TRBJ2-1, with TRBD2 identical over 8 bases. The CDR3 extends over 14 amino acids. Germline trimming cut 2 bases from V and 7 bases from J; bases unmatched to any gene: 4. Germline values: CDR1 LGHNA, CDR2 YNFKEQ. The DNA for the CDR3 is TGTGCCAGCAGCCAACGCGGGGGGAGGAATGAGCAGTTCTTC. Translating it yields CASSQRGGRNEQFF.

The chain recombines TRBV24-1 with TRBJ2-1; 7 bases map to TRBD2. CDR1 KGHDR and CDR2 SFDVKD come from the germline V gene. The CDR3 is 14 residues long. Germline trimming cut 2 bases from V and 4 bases from J; bases unmatched to any gene: 1. CDR3 residues: CATSDSGGYNEQFF. CDR3 coding DNA: TGTGCCACCAGTGATTCCGGGGGGTACAATGAGCAGTTCTTC.

This sequence joins TRBV5-8 and TRBJ1-6; D is ambiguous. Per the germline V gene, CDR1 is SGHTS and CDR2 is YDEGEE. The CDR3 loop spans 14 amino acids. The V gene lost 8 bases and the J gene lost 2 bases, with 11 bases spanning the gap. The CDR3 is CASHRVPYNSPLHF. As DNA, the CDR3 is TGTGCCAGTCACCGGGTCCCCTATAATTCACCCCTCCACTTT.

V gene TRBV6-5 combines with J gene TRBJ2-7; tentative D call: TRBD1 (6 bases). CDR1 is MNHEY and CDR2 is SVGAGI in the germline V gene. V gave up 7 bases and J gave up 5 bases, with 18 bases separating them. The CDR3 loop spans 14 amino acids. CDR3 loop: CASKTGPGVDEQYF. CDR3 DNA sequence: TGTGCCAGCAAAACAGGGCCCGGAGTGGACGAGCAGTACTTC.

The chain recombines TRBV27 with TRBJ1-1; TRBD1 aligns across 9 bases. J was trimmed by 5 bases and V by 5 bases; bases with no gene match: 6. The CDR3 totals 14 residues. Germline values: CDR1 MNHEY, CDR2 SMNVEV (reference sequence). The CDR3 loop reads CASSEPGQGTEAFF. CDR3 sequence (DNA): TGTGCCAGCAGTGAACCGGGACAGGGTACTGAAGCTTTCTTT.

This chain uses TRBV9 with TRBJ1-1, with D possibly matching TRBD1 (5 bases). Germline-derived CDR1 and CDR2 are SGDLS and YYNGEE. Trimming shortened V by 0 bases and J by 4 bases, and 10 bases separated the two germline ends. This CDR3 has 14 amino acids. As DNA, the CDR3 is TGTGCCAGCAGCGTAGGGGCGGGGCCCACTGAAGCTTTCTTT. It specifies CASSVGAGPTEAFF.

V gene TRBV6-6 combines with J gene TRBJ2-1, with a possible D match to TRBD2 (5 bases). The germline V gene encodes CDR1 MNHNY and CDR2 SVGAGI (reference sequence). Trimming left V 2 bases short and J 7 bases short, with 12 bases between. This CDR3 is 14 amino acids long. The CDR3 nucleotides read TGTGCCAGCAGTTACAACCCGGAGGTAAATGAGCAGTTCTTC. Its protein product is CASSYNPEVNEQFF.

Worth noting for this clone: Being one base from a much bigger clone, this may be a read error. The rearrangement uses TRBV6-4 and TRBJ2-1; TRBD2 aligns across 8 bases. This CDR3 comprises 15 residues. Germline loops: CDR1 MRHNA, CDR2 SNTAGT. The CDR3 loop is CASCDGRGGGNEQFF. The CDR3 nucleotides read TGTGCCAGCTGTGACGGCCGGGGGGGAGGTAATGAGCAGTTCTTC.

V gene TRBV19 combines with J gene TRBJ1-4; weak D call: TRBD1 (5 bases). This CDR3 region has 15 residues. Germline V gene data show CDR1 as LNHDA and CDR2 as SQIVND (reference sequence). V gave up 5 bases and J gave up 8 bases, with 18 bases separating them. This CDR3 reads CASSPSIGAGEKLFF. The CDR3 region has the DNA TGTGCCAGTAGTCCTAGTATCGGGGCGGGCGAAAAACTGTTTTTT.

The V and J genes are TRBV7-3 and TRBJ1-6; D remains ambiguous. The CDR3 is made up of 13 amino acids. With 2 bases removed from V and 10 bases from J, the gap between germline ends came to 9 bases. Germline CDR1 and CDR2: SGHTA and FQGTGA. The CDR3 DNA reads TGTGCCAGCAGCTTAGTAGACCGATCACCCCTCCACTTT. Amino acids: CASSLVDRSPLHF.

The CDR3 reads CASSQARQGAKRNTEAFF. The CDR3 nucleotides read TGTGCCAGCAGCCAAGCGCGTCAGGGGGCCAAACGGAACACTGAAGCTTTCTTT. The chain joins TRBV3-1 (or the pseudogene TRBV3-2) to TRBJ1-1, with 8 bases matching TRBD1. J gave up 1 base and V 1 base, and 11 bases lay outside the gene matches. Germline-derived CDR1 and CDR2 are LGHDT and YNNKEL (reference sequence). This CDR3 has 18 residues.

The chain has TRBV2 and TRBJ1-2; D is uncertain. Germline V lookup: CDR1 SNHLY, CDR2 FYNNEI. The CDR3 runs to 13 residues. V was cut by 8 bases and J by 5 bases, with 15 bases left in between. CDR3 region: CASGRRGSYGYTF. The CDR3 DNA sequence: TGTGCCAGCGGACGTAGAGGATCTTATGGCTACACCTTC.

The chain links TRBV30 to TRBJ1-4; TRBD1 is a possible D gene (5 bases). The CDR3 has 15 residues. CDR1 and CDR2 from the germline V gene are GTSNPN and SVGIG (reference sequence). V was cut by 1 base and J by 5 bases, with 14 bases left in between. The CDR3 here is CAWSDLRGVNEKLFF. Here the CDR3 DNA reads TGTGCCTGGAGTGACCTCCGGGGGGTAAATGAAAAACTGTTTTTT.

The V gene is TRBV5-6, the J gene TRBJ2-6; D gene unclear. V was cut by 2 bases and J by 3 bases, with 3 bases left in between. The CDR3 runs 13 residues. The V gene's germline CDR1 is SGHDT and CDR2 YYEEEE. CDR3: CASSFGGANVLTF. CDR3 nucleotide sequence: TGTGCCAGCAGCTTCGGTGGGGCCAACGTCCTGACTTTC.

The chain uses TRBV27 and TRBJ2-3, with D perhaps TRBD1 (6 bases). The CDR3 is 16 amino acids. CDR1 and CDR2 from the germline V gene are MNHEY and SMNVEV (reference sequence). The V gene lost 6 bases and the J gene lost 3 bases, with 19 bases spanning the gap. This CDR3 reads CASSRPRGRGTDTQYF. DNA of the CDR3: TGTGCCAGCAGCCGCCCCAGGGGAAGAGGAACAGATACGCAGTATTTT.

This chain links TRBV7-6 with TRBJ1-5; TRBD1 agrees at 10 bases. V lost 2 bases and J lost 1; bases outside the gene matches: 14. CDR1 is SGHVS and CDR2 is FNYEAQ in the germline V gene. This CDR3 spans 20 amino acids. CDR3 DNA sequence: TGTGCCAGCAGCTTATCGGGGTGGGACAGGGGAAGTGAGAGCAATCAGCCCCAGCATTTT. Its protein product is CASSLSGWDRGSESNQPQHF. Full variable domain (rest looked up from reference TRBV7-6 and TRBJ1-5): GAGVSQSPRYKVTKRGQDVALRCDPISGHVSLYWYRQALGQGPEFLTYFNYEAQQDKSGLPNDRFSAERPEGSISTLTIQRTEQRDSAMYRCASSLSGWDRGSESNQPQHFGDGTRLSIL.

The V gene is TRBV12-5, the J gene TRBJ2-1; TRBD2 matches 9 bases. The length of the CDR3 is 15 residues. Germline V gene data show CDR1 as LGHNT and CDR2 as FRNRAP. After removal of 5 bases from V and 6 bases from J, the junction contained 8 bases not matched to a gene. CDR3 coding DNA: TGTGCTAGTGGTAGCCCAAGCGGGGGGCCCAATGAGCAGTTCTTC. It encodes CASGSPSGGPNEQFF.

The chain carries TRBV18 and TRBJ2-4; unclear D gene. V lost 3 bases and J lost 6, with 9 bases in between. The CDR3 runs 13 residues. CDR1 and CDR2 (germline): KGHSH, LQKENI. The CDR3 DNA follows: TGTGCCAGCTCACCGTTAGAAACAAACATTCAGTACTTC. As protein: CASSPLETNIQYF. Using reference TRBV18 and TRBJ2-4 for the parts outside the CDR3, the full variable domain is NAGVMQNPRHLVRRRGQEARLRCSPMKGHSHVYWYRQLPEEGLKFMVYLQKENIIDESGMPKERFSAEFPKEGPSILRIQQVVRGDSAAYFCASSPLETNIQYFGAGTRLSVL.

V usage is TRBV7-9 and J usage is TRBJ2-1, with D uncertain. V lost 6 bases and J lost 0, with 6 bases in between. Germline values: CDR1 SEHNR, CDR2 FQNEAQ (reference sequence). The CDR3 consists of 13 residues. DNA for the CDR3: TGTGCCAGCAGAGGATTCTCCTACAATGAGCAGTTCTTC. The encoded protein is CASRGFSYNEQFF.

The chain carries TRBV5-1 and TRBJ1-1; 7 nucleotides line up with TRBD1. V shed 0 bases and J 5 bases; nucleotides not matched to a gene: 7. This CDR3 is 15 amino acids long. From germline, CDR1 is SGHRS and CDR2 YFSETQ. Written as DNA, the CDR3 is TGCGCCAGCAGCTTGGCCTTTTCACAGGGGACTGAAGCTTTCTTT. Translation: CASSLAFSQGTEAFF.

V gene TRBV20-1 combines with J gene TRBJ2-5, with D uncertain. Germline V gene lookup returns CDR1 DFQATT and CDR2 SNEGSKA (reference sequence). Trimming stripped 5 bases from V and 4 bases from J, with 8 bases between. The CDR3 has 11 residues. The CDR3 region has the DNA TGCAGTGCTTCGCCCCGAGAGACCCAGTACTTC. It specifies CSASPRETQYF.

The chain has TRBV19 and TRBJ1-5; 7 bases fit TRBD1. With V trimmed by 7 bases and J by 3 bases, 6 bases remained unmatched. This CDR3 contains 14 residues. From germline, CDR1 is LNHDA and CDR2 SQIVND (reference sequence). The CDR3 sequence: CASTQGPFNQPQHF. In nucleotides, the CDR3 is TGTGCCAGTACACAGGGGCCCTTCAATCAGCCCCAGCATTTT.

V gene TRBV7-8 combines with J gene TRBJ2-5; TRBD1 aligns across 7 bases. The V and J ends lost 7 bases and 9 bases, in that order; junction bases with no gene match: 20. The CDR3 is 16 residues long. Germline-derived CDR1 and CDR2 are SGHVS and FQNEAQ. CDR3 coding DNA: TGTGCCAGCACCCGCGAGGGGGCCTCCGGTTTGTGGGCCCAGTACTTC. It codes for CASTREGASGLWAQYF.

This chain joins TRBV7-2 and TRBJ1-2; D is perhaps TRBD1 (5 bases). The CDR3 extends over 15 amino acids. V dropped 2 bases and J dropped 4 bases, with 14 bases sitting between them. Germline loops: CDR1 SGHTA, CDR2 FQGNSA. CDR3 DNA: TGTGCCAGCAGCTTAATCGACAGATCAATCTATGGCTACACCTTC. Encoded protein: CASSLIDRSIYGYTF.

The rearrangement uses TRBV6-5 and TRBJ1-1; TRBD1 might be the D (5 bases). CDR3 length: 12 amino acids. The V end lost 6 bases, the J end lost 12 bases, and 17 bases lay between the germline ends. Per the germline V gene, CDR1 is MNHEY and CDR2 is SVGAGI. The CDR3 here is CASSPTGRRTFF. CDR3 nucleotide sequence: TGTGCCAGCAGCCCCACGGGGCGTAGGACTTTCTTT.